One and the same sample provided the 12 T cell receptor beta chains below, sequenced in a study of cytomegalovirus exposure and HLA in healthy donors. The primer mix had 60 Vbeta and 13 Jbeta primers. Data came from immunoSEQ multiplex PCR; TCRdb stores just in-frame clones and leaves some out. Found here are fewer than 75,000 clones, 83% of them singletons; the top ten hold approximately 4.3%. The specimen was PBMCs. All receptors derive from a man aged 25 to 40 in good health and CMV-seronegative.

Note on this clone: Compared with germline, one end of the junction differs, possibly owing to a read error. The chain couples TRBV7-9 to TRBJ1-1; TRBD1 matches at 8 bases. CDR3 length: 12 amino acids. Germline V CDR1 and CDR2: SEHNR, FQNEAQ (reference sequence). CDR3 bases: TGTTCCAGCAGCTTCGACAGGGGTGAAGCTTTCTTT. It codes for CSSSFDRGEAFF. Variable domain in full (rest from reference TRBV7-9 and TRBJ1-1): DTGVSQNPRHKITKRGQNVTFRCDPISEHNRLYWYRQTLGQGPEFLTYFQNEAQLEKSRLLSDRFSAERPKGSFSTLEIQRTEQGDSAMYLCSSSFDRGEAFFGQGTRLTVV.

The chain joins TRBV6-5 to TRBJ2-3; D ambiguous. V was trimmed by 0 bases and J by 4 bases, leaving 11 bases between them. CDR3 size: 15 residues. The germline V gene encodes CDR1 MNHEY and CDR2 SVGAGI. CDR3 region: CASSYSSRLSDTQYF. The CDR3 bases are TGTGCCAGCAGTTACTCGAGTCGGTTATCAGATACGCAGTATTTT.

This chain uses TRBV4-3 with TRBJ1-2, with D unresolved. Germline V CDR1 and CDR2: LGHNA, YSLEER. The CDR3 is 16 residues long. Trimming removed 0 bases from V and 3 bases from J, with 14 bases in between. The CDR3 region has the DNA TGCGCCAGCAGCCAAGATGCGTACGACAATCACTATGGCTACACCTTC. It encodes CASSQDAYDNHYGYTF.

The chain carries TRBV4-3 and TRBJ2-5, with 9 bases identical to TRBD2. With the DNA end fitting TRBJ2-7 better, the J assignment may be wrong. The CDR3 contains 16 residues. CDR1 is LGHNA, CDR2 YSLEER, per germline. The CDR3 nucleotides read TGCGCCAGCAGCCAAAAGGGCCTAGCGGGACCCTACGAGCAGTACTTC. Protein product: CASSQKGLAGPYEQYF.

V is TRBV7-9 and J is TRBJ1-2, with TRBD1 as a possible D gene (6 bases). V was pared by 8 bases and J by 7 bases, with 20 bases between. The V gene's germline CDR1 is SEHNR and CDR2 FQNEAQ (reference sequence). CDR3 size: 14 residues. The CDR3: CASSPGGGAGGYTF. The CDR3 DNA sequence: TGTGCCAGCTCGCCGGGGGGGGGCGCAGGTGGCTACACCTTC. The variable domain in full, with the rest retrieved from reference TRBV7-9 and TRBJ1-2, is DTGVSQNPRHKITKRGQNVTFRCDPISEHNRLYWYRQTLGQGPEFLTYFQNEAQLEKSRLLSDRFSAERPKGSFSTLEIQRTEQGDSAMYLCASSPGGGAGGYTFGSGTRLTVV.

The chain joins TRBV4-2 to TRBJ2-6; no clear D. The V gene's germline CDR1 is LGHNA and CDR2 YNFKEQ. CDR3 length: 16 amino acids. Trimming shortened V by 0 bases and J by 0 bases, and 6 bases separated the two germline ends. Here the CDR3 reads CASSQETSSGANVLTF. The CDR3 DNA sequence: TGTGCCAGCAGCCAAGAAACGAGCTCTGGGGCCAACGTCCTGACTTTC.

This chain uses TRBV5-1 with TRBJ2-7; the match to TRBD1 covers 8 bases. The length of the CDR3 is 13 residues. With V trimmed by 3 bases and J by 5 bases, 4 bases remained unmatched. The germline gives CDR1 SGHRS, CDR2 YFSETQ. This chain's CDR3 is CASSSQGANEQYF. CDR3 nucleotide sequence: TGCGCCAGCAGCTCGCAGGGGGCCAACGAGCAGTACTTC.

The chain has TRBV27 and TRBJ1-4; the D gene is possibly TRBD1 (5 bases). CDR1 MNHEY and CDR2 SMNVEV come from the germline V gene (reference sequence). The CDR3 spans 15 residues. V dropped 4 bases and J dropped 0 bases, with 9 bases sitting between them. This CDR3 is CASSSTGSTNEKLFF. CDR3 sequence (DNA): TGTGCCAGCAGTTCAACAGGATCAACTAATGAAAAACTGTTTTTT.

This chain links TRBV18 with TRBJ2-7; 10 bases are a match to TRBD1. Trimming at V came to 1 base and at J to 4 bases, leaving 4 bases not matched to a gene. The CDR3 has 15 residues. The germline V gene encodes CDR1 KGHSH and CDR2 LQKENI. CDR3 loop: CASSPQGQGIYEQYF. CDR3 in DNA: TGTGCCAGCTCACCACAGGGACAGGGGATTTACGAGCAGTACTTC. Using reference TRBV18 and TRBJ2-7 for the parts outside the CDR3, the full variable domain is NAGVMQNPRHLVRRRGQEARLRCSPMKGHSHVYWYRQLPEEGLKFMVYLQKENIIDESGMPKERFSAEFPKEGPSILRIQQVVRGDSAAYFCASSPQGQGIYEQYFGPGTRLTVT.

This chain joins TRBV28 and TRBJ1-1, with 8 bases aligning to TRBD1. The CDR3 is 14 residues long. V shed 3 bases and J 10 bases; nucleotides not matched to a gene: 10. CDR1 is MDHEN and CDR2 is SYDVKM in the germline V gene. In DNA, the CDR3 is TGTGCCAGCAGTTTGTCCGACAGGGGCCGCGGAGCTTTCTTT. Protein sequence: CASSLSDRGRGAFF. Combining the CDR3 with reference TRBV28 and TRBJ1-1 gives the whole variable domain DVKVTQSSRYLVKRTGEKVFLECVQDMDHENMFWYRQDPGLGLRLIYFSYDVKMKEKGDIPEGYSVSREKKERFSLILESASTNQTSMYLCASSLSDRGRGAFFGQGTRLTVV.

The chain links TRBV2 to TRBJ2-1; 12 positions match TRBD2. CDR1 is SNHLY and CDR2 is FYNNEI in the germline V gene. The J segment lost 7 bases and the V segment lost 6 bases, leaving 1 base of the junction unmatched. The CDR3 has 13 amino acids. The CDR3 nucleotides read TGTGCCAGCAGCGGGACTAGCGGGAATGAGCAGTTCTTC. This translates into CASSGTSGNEQFF.

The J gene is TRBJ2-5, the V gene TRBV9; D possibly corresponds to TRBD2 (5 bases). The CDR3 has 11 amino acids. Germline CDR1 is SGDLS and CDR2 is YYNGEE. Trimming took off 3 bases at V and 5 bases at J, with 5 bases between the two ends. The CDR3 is CASSAGETQYF. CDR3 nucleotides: TGTGCCAGCAGCGCGGGGGAGACCCAGTACTTC.